This TCR beta chain is drawn from a study of PD-1 blockade in classical Hodgkin lymphoma. Study findings and constraints: Relapsed/refractory patients reportedly had lower baseline diversity than newly diagnosed patients. Complete responders had baseline diversity similar to newly diagnosed patients. A significant rise in TCR diversity was seen by C4D1 for CD4+ cells but not for CD8+ cells.

No patient escaped relapse after autologous stem cell transplantation, and brentuximab vedotin exposure varied. Best outcomes ranged across complete response, partial response and progressive disease. In regard to this clone: Its antigen is currently unknown.

V lost 4 bases to trimming and J lost 3 bases, with 14 bases between them. This CDR3 comprises 14 residues. From germline, CDR1 is SGHTS and CDR2 YDEGEE. Only in-frame clones appear in the TCRdb table, and some are missing; sequencing was by immunoSEQ multiplex PCR. The table lists approximately 37,000 clones, more than 70% of them singletons, with about an eighth in the top ten. The J gene is TRBJ2-7, the V gene TRBV5-8, with D tentatively TRBD2 (6 bases). The receptor's source is a human donor with classical Hodgkin lymphoma. The sample was peripheral blood mononuclear cells (PBMCs), taken at baseline. The CDR3 bases are TGTGCCAGCAGCCCCCCGGGAGAAGGCTACGAGCAGTACTTC. Translation gives CASSPPGEGYEQYF.